Below are 11 T cell receptor beta chains sequenced from a single sample in a study of early T cells in non-severe SARS-CoV-2 infection. TCRdb re-derived calls from the 5' RACE reads in MiXCR, one entry per CDR3 protein. The top ten hold around 12% of the sample, which has more than 70,000 distinct CDR3 sequences, roughly 10% seen once. This material consisted of whole blood, taken at baseline. The source is an adult who was a healthcare worker with PCR-confirmed SARS-CoV-2 infection or an uninfected control (not recorded which).

The V and J genes are TRBV7-2 and TRBJ1-3; maybe TRBD1 (6 bases). Per the germline V gene, CDR1 is SGHTA and CDR2 is FQGNSA. Trimming took off 1 base at V and 4 bases at J, with 11 bases between the two ends. The CDR3 sequence is 15 residues long. The CDR3 bases are TGTGCCAGCAGCTTAGAGACAGGATCCGGAAACACCATATATTTT. Translation: CASSLETGSGNTIYF.

The rearrangement joins TRBV7-2 to TRBJ2-3, with D hard to call. The V end lost 0 bases, the J end lost 1 base, and 8 bases lay between the germline ends. Per the germline V gene, CDR1 is SGHTA and CDR2 is FQGNSA. The CDR3 has 15 amino acids. The DNA for the CDR3 is TGTGCCAGCAGCTTAGCGCCGGCGGGCACAGATACGCAGTATTTT. Translating it yields CASSLAPAGTDTQYF.

This chain connects TRBV20-1 to TRBJ1-1; 7 nucleotides align to TRBD1. This CDR3 has 19 residues. Per the germline V gene, CDR1 is DFQATT and CDR2 is SNEGSKA (reference sequence). Germline trimming cut 0 bases from V and 4 bases from J; bases unmatched to any gene: 20. CDR3 protein: CSARDSSFIITGVGTEAFF. In nucleotides, the CDR3 is TGCAGTGCTAGAGACAGTTCGTTTATCATAACAGGGGTGGGCACTGAAGCTTTCTTT.

This clonotype came up many times. J is TRBJ2-3 and V is TRBV3-1; 8 positions agree with TRBD2. Germline assignment: CDR1 LGHDT and CDR2 YNNKEL (reference sequence). The CDR3 extends over 16 amino acids. Germline trimming cut 4 bases from V and 1 base from J; bases unmatched to any gene: 7. CDR3 nucleotide sequence: TGTGCCAGCAGCCTAAATCCGGGGGGGGGCACAGATACGCAGTATTTT. It specifies CASSLNPGGGTDTQYF.

The chain couples TRBV7-2 to TRBJ2-5; D possibly corresponds to TRBD1 (5 bases). Trimming stripped 4 bases from V and 1 base from J, with 10 bases between. CDR3 length: 14 residues. CDR1 and CDR2 (germline): SGHTA, FQGNSA. CDR3: CASSSIGAQETQYF. In nucleotides, the CDR3 is TGTGCCAGCAGCTCAATTGGGGCCCAAGAGACCCAGTACTTC.

This clonotype was picked up a small number of times. At one end the junction does not follow the germline gene, possibly because of a read error. The chain links TRBV7-2 to TRBJ2-3; D might be TRBD2 (5 bases). This CDR3 region has 14 residues. The germline V gene encodes CDR1 SGHTA and CDR2 FQGNSA. CDR3 sequence reads: CVSSGGLRTDTQYF. DNA of the CDR3: TGTGTCAGCAGCGGCGGGTTAAGGACAGATACGCAGTATTTT.

This chain links TRBV7-9 with TRBJ1-2; D is undetermined. The CDR3 consists of 13 residues. V was trimmed by 2 bases and J by 8 bases, leaving 12 bases between them. CDR1 is SEHNR and CDR2 is FQNEAQ in the germline V gene (reference sequence). The CDR3: CASSLPPAGGYTF. The CDR3 region has the DNA TGTGCCAGCAGCTTACCCCCTGCGGGAGGCTACACCTTC.

The sample holds many counts of this clonotype. The chain has TRBV12-3 or TRBV12-4 and TRBJ1-5; TRBD1 agrees at 7 bases. The V and J ends lost 6 bases and 4 bases, in that order; junction bases with no gene match: 3. CDR3 length: 13 amino acids. CDR3 DNA: TGTGCCAGCAGCCGGACAGGTAATCAGCCCCAGCATTTT. It encodes CASSRTGNQPQHF.

This clonotype has a count of ten or more. The J gene is TRBJ1-5, the V gene TRBV6-2 or TRBV6-3, with 7 bases lining up with TRBD1. Trimming took 4 bases from V and 4 from J; bases not matched to a gene: 1. Germline CDR1 is MNHEY and CDR2 is SVGEGT. This CDR3 has 13 residues. Here the CDR3 reads CASSWDRNQPQHF. The CDR3 region has the DNA TGTGCCAGCAGTTGGGACAGAAATCAGCCCCAGCATTTT.

The table lists this clonotype with many counts. This chain uses TRBV9 with TRBJ2-3; perhaps TRBD1 as D (7 bases). The V gene lost 2 bases and the J gene lost 4 bases, with 11 bases spanning the gap. CDR3 size: 14 residues. Germline V gene data show CDR1 as SGDLS and CDR2 as YYNGEE. The CDR3 sequence is CASSVRGASDTQYF. Here the CDR3 DNA reads TGTGCCAGCAGCGTCAGGGGGGCATCAGATACGCAGTATTTT. Based on the CDR3 plus reference TRBV9 and TRBJ2-3, the full variable domain is DSGVTQTPKHLITATGQRVTLRCSPRSGDLSVYWYQQSLDQGLQFLIQYYNGEERAKGNILERFSAQQFPDLHSELNLSSLELGDSALYFCASSVRGASDTQYFGPGTRLTVL.

The chain employs TRBV27 and TRBJ2-7, with D possibly TRBD2 on 5 matching bases. Per the germline V gene, CDR1 is MNHEY and CDR2 is SMNVEV (reference sequence). This CDR3 has 15 amino acids. Trimming shortened V by 5 bases and J by 2 bases, and 16 bases separated the two germline ends. Here the CDR3 reads CASSPGTGIPYEQYF. The CDR3 DNA sequence: TGTGCCAGCAGTCCCGGCACGGGGATCCCCTACGAGCAGTACTTC.